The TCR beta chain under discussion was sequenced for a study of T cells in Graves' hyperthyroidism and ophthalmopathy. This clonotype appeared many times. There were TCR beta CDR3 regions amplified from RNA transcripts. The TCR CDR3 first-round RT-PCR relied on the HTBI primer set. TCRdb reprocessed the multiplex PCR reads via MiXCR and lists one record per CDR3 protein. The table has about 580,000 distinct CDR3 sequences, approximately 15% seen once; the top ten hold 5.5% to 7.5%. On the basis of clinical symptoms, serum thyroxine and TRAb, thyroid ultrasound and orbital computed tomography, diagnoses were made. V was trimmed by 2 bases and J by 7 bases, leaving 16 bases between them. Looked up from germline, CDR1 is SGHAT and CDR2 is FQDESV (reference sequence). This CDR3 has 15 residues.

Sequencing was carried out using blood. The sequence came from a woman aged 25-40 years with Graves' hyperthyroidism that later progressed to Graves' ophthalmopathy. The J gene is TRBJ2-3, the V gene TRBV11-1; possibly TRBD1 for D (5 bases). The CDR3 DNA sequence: TGTGCCAGCAGCTTAACCGCGCAGGGCACTAATACGCAGTATTTT. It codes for CASSLTAQGTNTQYF.